This passage covers 22 T cell receptor beta chains from one sample sequenced in a study of blood T cells in healthy people across ages. For the second PCR, which ran for about 6 to 11 cycles, a sample-barcoded 5' primer and a J-beta primer mix were used. TCRdb analysed the 5' RACE reads with MiXCR anew, one entry per CDR3 protein. The sample shows 650,000 to 800,000 distinct CDR3 sequences, 52% of them seen only once. Sequencing input: blood. These receptors were obtained from a woman of 80 years or more in good health.

The chain carries TRBV4-2 and TRBJ2-5, with 9 bases aligning to TRBD1. Germline trimming cut 0 bases from V and 7 bases from J; bases unmatched to any gene: 3. The CDR3 is made up of 14 amino acids. Germline CDR1 is LGHNA and CDR2 is YNFKEQ. This CDR3 reads CASSQEADRGTQYF. CDR3 nucleotides: TGTGCCAGCAGCCAAGAGGCGGACAGGGGGACCCAGTACTTC.

Comments on this clonotype: A read error may be the cause here, since a much bigger clone is one base away. The chain combines TRBV20-1 with TRBJ2-1; 8 positions agree with TRBD2. J gave up 8 bases and V 0 bases, and 9 bases lay outside the gene matches. The CDR3 is 15 amino acids. CDR1 is DFQATT and CDR2 is SNEGSKA in the germline V gene (reference sequence). In nucleotides, the CDR3 is TGCAGTGCTAGAGACGAGCGGGGGCCCGGCGATGAGCAGTTCTTC. It is translated as CSARDERGPGDEQFF.

This clonotype showed up just a few times. The rearrangement links TRBV20-1 to TRBJ1-1, with TRBD1 identical over 7 bases. Trimming removed 4 bases from V and 3 bases from J; junction bases left unmatched: 2. This CDR3 region has 12 residues. The germline gives CDR1 DFQATT, CDR2 SNEGSKA (reference sequence). The CDR3 region is CSANRGDTEAFF. The CDR3 nucleotides read TGCAGTGCTAACAGGGGTGACACTGAAGCTTTCTTT.

J is TRBJ2-3 and V is TRBV28; the D is unclear. This CDR3 has 16 amino acids. Germline CDR1 and CDR2: MDHEN and SYDVKM. Trimming shortened V by 2 bases and J by 5 bases, and 17 bases separated the two germline ends. The CDR3 sequence: CASSLPLTPGGDTQYF. The CDR3 DNA follows: TGTGCCAGCAGTTTACCCCTGACCCCCGGCGGAGATACGCAGTATTTT.

In its sample, this clonotype was seen many times. The chain carries TRBV6-5 and TRBJ1-5; no clear D gene. The CDR3 length is 17 residues. The germline V gene has CDR1 MNHEY and CDR2 SVGAGI. Deletions cut 2 bases from V and 1 base from J, with 15 bases between. This CDR3 reads CASSYTPPSSSNQPQHF. The DNA of the CDR3 is TGTGCCAGCAGTTACACTCCACCTAGTTCGAGCAATCAGCCCCAGCATTTT.

As to this clonotype: One end of the junction varies from germline; a read error may be responsible. The CDR3 sequence is CASSWGLETPYF. CDR3 bases: TGTGCCAGCAGTTGGGGGTTAGAGACCCCGTACTTC. This chain uses TRBV12-3 or TRBV12-4 with TRBJ2-5, with D perhaps matching TRBD1 or TRBD2 (5 bases each). The CDR3 is made up of 12 amino acids.

Many counts were recorded for this clonotype. The J gene is TRBJ2-2, the V gene TRBV6-6; 8 bases are shared with TRBD2. The germline CDR1 and CDR2 sequences are MNHNY and SVGAGI (reference sequence). Trimming cost V 6 bases and J 6 bases; bases outside gene matches: 9. This CDR3 contains 15 residues. CDR3 amino acids: CASRTSAIGPGELFF. CDR3 coding DNA: TGTGCCAGCAGGACTAGCGCAATCGGGCCCGGGGAGCTGTTTTTT.

This chain uses TRBV28 with TRBJ1-5; no definite D call. The CDR3 is 19 residues long. Trimming stripped 3 bases from V and 5 bases from J, with 26 bases between. The germline V gene has CDR1 MDHEN and CDR2 SYDVKM. For the CDR3, the DNA is TGTGCCAGCAGTTTTACGCCCTGGCCCTCGGGGATTGGCGATCAGCCCCAGCATTTT. This translates into CASSFTPWPSGIGDQPQHF.

Regarding this clonotype: Possible read error: a much larger clone is one base away. The chain links TRBV15 to TRBJ2-1; 7 bases are a match to TRBD1. Germline V gene sequence: CDR1 LNHNV, CDR2 YYDKDF (reference sequence). The CDR3 is 15 amino acids. CDR3 sequence: CAASRLTGAYNEQFF. CDR3 bases: TGTGCCGCCAGCCGGCTAACAGGGGCCTACAATGAGCAGTTCTTC.

This clonotype was observed at least ten times. The gene calls are TRBV20-1 and TRBJ2-1; unclear D gene. This CDR3 contains 16 residues. The V gene's germline CDR1 is DFQATT and CDR2 SNEGSKA (reference sequence). V was shortened by 6 bases and J by 3 bases, with 21 bases between the two germline ends. The CDR3 protein is CSATQVTRAFYNEQFF. The CDR3 DNA is TGCAGTGCCACTCAGGTGACCCGGGCTTTCTACAATGAGCAGTTCTTC.

The rearrangement uses TRBV5-1 and TRBJ1-6; D perhaps matches TRBD1 (6 bases). The V gene lost 10 bases and the J gene lost 2 bases, with 16 bases spanning the gap. The CDR3 runs to 15 residues. Germline V gives CDR1 SGHRS, CDR2 YFSETQ. The CDR3 DNA is TGCGCCTCCCGGGGACCAGGGGCCTATAATTCACCCCTCCACTTT. Protein: CASRGPGAYNSPLHF. Filled out from reference TRBV5-1 and TRBJ1-6, the complete variable domain reads KAGVTQTPRYLIKTRGQQVTLSCSPISGHRSVSWYQQTPGQGLQFLFEYFSETQRNKGNFPGRFSGRQFSNSRSEMNVSTLELGDSALYLCASRGPGAYNSPLHFGNGTRLTVT.

The chain combines TRBV6-5 with TRBJ2-7, with D possibly matching TRBD2 (5 bases). CDR3 length: 13 amino acids. V was clipped by 5 bases and J by 6 bases, with 14 bases between them. Germline V gene data show CDR1 as MNHEY and CDR2 as SVGAGI. The CDR3 coding sequence is TGTGCCAGCAGTGACGCGTCTAGCTTCGAGCAGTACTTC. Its translation: CASSDASSFEQYF.

As regards this clonotype: Given a much more abundant clone one base away, this may be a read error. The CDR3: CASSPRFSGANVPTF. CDR3 coding DNA: TGTGCCAGCAGTCCGCGGTTCTCTGGGGCCAACGTCCCGACTTTC. This chain joins TRBV2 and TRBJ2-6; perhaps TRBD1 as D (5 bases). Germline CDR1 is SNHLY and CDR2 is FYNNEI. This CDR3 comprises 15 residues.

This clonotype has ten or more counts. This chain uses TRBV29-1 with TRBJ2-1; 10 bases fit TRBD2. CDR1 and CDR2 (germline): SQVTM, ANQGSEA. V was clipped by 0 bases and J by 0 bases; unmatched bases: 8. CDR3 length: 18 amino acids. CDR3 residues: CSVEESLASGSSYNEQFF. The DNA for the CDR3 is TGCAGCGTTGAAGAATCCCTAGCTAGCGGGAGCTCCTACAATGAGCAGTTCTTC.

This rearrangement joins TRBV12-3 or TRBV12-4 to TRBJ2-4, with D perhaps TRBD1 (6 bases). V lost 1 base, J lost 2 bases, and 12 bases lay in between. The CDR3 covers 16 residues. CDR3 DNA: TGTGCCAGCAGTTTAGTCTTAGGGGGTTCCAAAAACATTCAGTACTTC. Translation: CASSLVLGGSKNIQYF.

The genes are TRBV7-2 and TRBJ2-7; 13 bases are a match to TRBD2. The CDR3 covers 18 residues. The trim removed 1 base at V and 3 bases at J, leaving 9 bases unmatched. Germline V gene lookup returns CDR1 SGHTA and CDR2 FQGNSA. CDR3 amino acids: CASSLGLTSGRRGYEQYF. CDR3 bases: TGTGCCAGCAGCTTAGGATTGACTAGCGGGAGGAGGGGCTACGAGCAGTACTTC.

Only one count was recorded for this clonotype. Compared with germline, one end of the junction differs, possibly owing to a read error. The chain couples TRBV28 to TRBJ2-2; D perhaps matches TRBD2 (5 bases). Looked up from germline, CDR1 is MDHEN and CDR2 is SYDVKM. This CDR3 has 13 residues. The CDR3 bases are TGTGCCAGCAGTTTCCCCCTATCCGGGGAGCCGTTTTTT. It encodes CASSFPLSGEPFF.

The chain joins TRBV6-5 to TRBJ2-7; D may be TRBD1 (5 bases). Germline loops: CDR1 MNHEY, CDR2 SVGAGI. V dropped 4 bases and J dropped 3 bases, with 13 bases sitting between them. The CDR3 is 14 residues long. The CDR3 protein is CASSWDTGLYEQYF. CDR3 sequence (DNA): TGTGCCAGCAGTTGGGATACAGGTCTCTACGAGCAGTACTTC.

The chain recombines TRBV30 with TRBJ2-1; D call uncertain. Germline assignment: CDR1 GTSNPN and CDR2 SVGIG (reference sequence). The CDR3 spans 14 residues. Trimming cost V 6 bases and J 4 bases, with 16 bases left between them. CDR3 sequence (DNA): TGTGCCTGTATAGAAGGTAGGAATTACAATGAGCAGTTCTTC. Its protein is CACIEGRNYNEQFF.

For this clonotype: The junction shows a germline mismatch at one end, possibly a read error. V usage is TRBV3-1 and J usage is TRBJ2-3, with D possibly matching TRBD1 (5 bases). This CDR3 comprises 12 residues. The germline V gene encodes CDR1 LGHDT and CDR2 YNNKEL (reference sequence). The CDR3 spells CASSQDRDTQYF. The CDR3 bases are TGTGCCAGCAGTCAAGACAGAGATACGCAGTATTTT.

The chain recombines TRBV6-5 with TRBJ1-2, with TRBD1 matching 7 bases. The CDR3 contains 13 residues. V lost 6 bases to trimming and J lost 4 bases; unmatched junction nucleotides: 5. Germline lookup yields CDR1 MNHEY and CDR2 SVGAGI. CDR3 region: CASRLGQFYGYTF. CDR3 DNA sequence: TGTGCCAGCAGACTGGGACAGTTCTATGGCTACACCTTC.

With regard to this clonotype: An end of the junction differs from the germline gene, which may be a read error. The CDR3 region is CASSPPGTSGSTDTQCF. Written as DNA, the CDR3 is TGTGCCAGCAGTCCCCCCGGGACTAGCGGGAGCACAGATACGCAGTGTTTT. The chain links TRBV6-1 to TRBJ2-3; TRBD2 matches 14 bases. Germline lookup yields CDR1 MNHNS and CDR2 SASEGT. This CDR3 comprises 17 residues.